This record concerns one TCR beta chain sequence. This sample is part of a study of blood T cell repertoires in COVID-19. Study-wide context: Acute-phase and convalescent COVID-19 samples originated in the United States, Italy and Spain.

This study enrolled people aged 18 to 89 from roughly 24 US geographic areas. Two negative PCRs, clearance, or symptom resolution had been documented for recovered Cohort 3 donors. The V end was cut by 2 bases, the J end by 14 bases, with 16 bases between. Germline CDR1 and CDR2: MNHNS and SASEGT. The CDR3 has 14 amino acids. As originally analysed: Scientists estimated how many nucleated cells there were by amplifying reference gene primers. TCRdb's table, derived via immunoSEQ multiplex PCR, lists solely in-frame clones and lacks some. The V and J calls and clone size are taken from that table; D and trimming were inferred from the DNA. The table shows under 350,000 clones, with roughly nine tenths occurring only once.

V and J are TRBV6-1 and TRBJ1-6; D is undetermined. Sample: PBMCs or T cells enriched from blood (not recorded which). The TCR comes from a woman between 40 and 55 years old who had recovered from COVID-19. The CDR3 nucleotides read TGTGCCAGCAGTGAACCGTACCCTTCATCGGCCCTCCACTTT. Amino acids: CASSEPYPSSALHF.